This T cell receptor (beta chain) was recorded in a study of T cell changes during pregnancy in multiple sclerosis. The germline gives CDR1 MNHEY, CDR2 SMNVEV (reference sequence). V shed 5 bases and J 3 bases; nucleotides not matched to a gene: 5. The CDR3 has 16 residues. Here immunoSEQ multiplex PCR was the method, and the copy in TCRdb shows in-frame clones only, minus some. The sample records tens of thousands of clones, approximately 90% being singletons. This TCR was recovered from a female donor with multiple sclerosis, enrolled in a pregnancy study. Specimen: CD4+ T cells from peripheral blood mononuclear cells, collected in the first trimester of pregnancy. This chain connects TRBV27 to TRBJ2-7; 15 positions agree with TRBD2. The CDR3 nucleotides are TGTGCCAGCAGTGCCACGGGACTAGCGGGAGGCTACGAGCAGTACTTC. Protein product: CASSATGLAGGYEQYF.